A selection of T cell receptor beta chains follows, all from one sample in a study of blood T cell repertoires in COVID-19. Data came from immunoSEQ multiplex PCR; TCRdb stores just in-frame clones and leaves some out. The sample consists of roughly 160,000 clones, around 79% of them appearing once. The specimen sequenced was PBMCs or T cells enriched from blood (not recorded which). All receptors come from a woman in her seventies in a cohort exposed to, infected with or recovered from COVID-19 (not recorded which). CDR3s include the opening cysteine and the closing phenylalanine or tryptophan. The D gene is left open where the match is weak. Not all rows give a size; the values are once, few, many and, for expanded clones, a class.

j_call: TRBJ2-1; d_call: TRBD2; v_call: TRBV3-1/TRBV3-2; clone_size: NA; cdr3_nt: TGTGCCAGCAACCGCGGGGGTCTAGCTAGGGGCAATGAGCAGTTCTTC; cdr3_aa: CASNRGGLARGNEQFF
j_call: TRBJ2-1; d_call: NA; v_call: TRBV24-1; clone_size: NA; cdr3_nt: TGTGCCACCAGTGATTACGAGGGGAGGCATGAGCAGTTCTTC; cdr3_aa: CATSDYEGRHEQFF
j_call: TRBJ1-5; d_call: NA; v_call: TRBV7-3; clone_size: NA; cdr3_nt: TGTGCCAGCAGCCGAGGGAGCAATCAGCCCCAGCATTTT; cdr3_aa: CASSRGSNQPQHF
j_call: TRBJ1-2; d_call: NA; v_call: TRBV7-2; clone_size: NA; cdr3_nt: TGTGCCAGCAGCTTAGTAGGGGGGGACTATGGCTACACCTTC; cdr3_aa: CASSLVGGDYGYTF
j_call: TRBJ2-2; d_call: NA; v_call: TRBV2; clone_size: NA; cdr3_nt: TGTGCCAGCAGCGTCCTTGGGCGGGTGTCCGGGGAGCTGTTTTTT; cdr3_aa: CASSVLGRVSGELFF
j_call: TRBJ2-6; d_call: NA; v_call: TRBV19; clone_size: NA; cdr3_nt: TGTGCCAGTAGTGAGGGCGGCAGGGGAGTCTCTGGGGCCAACGTCCTGACTTTC; cdr3_aa: CASSEGGRGVSGANVLTF
j_call: TRBJ1-1; d_call: NA; v_call: TRBV6-4; clone_size: NA; cdr3_nt: TGTGCCAGCAGTCTGGAGGAAGACACTGAAGCTTTCTTT; cdr3_aa: CASSLEEDTEAFF
j_call: TRBJ2-1; d_call: NA; v_call: TRBV4-3; clone_size: once; cdr3_nt: TGCGCCAGCAGCCAAGATACGGGTACGGCATACCAGCAGTTCTTC; cdr3_aa: CASSQDTGTAYQQFF
j_call: TRBJ2-7; d_call: TRBD2; v_call: TRBV7-8; clone_size: NA; cdr3_nt: TGTGCCAGCAGCCTTCGGACTAGCGGGATCTACGAGCAGTACTTC; cdr3_aa: CASSLRTSGIYEQYF
j_call: TRBJ2-3; d_call: TRBD1; v_call: TRBV15; clone_size: NA; cdr3_nt: TGTGCCACCAGCAGAGATACAGGGGCCGATACGCAGTATTTT; cdr3_aa: CATSRDTGADTQYF
j_call: TRBJ2-5; d_call: TRBD1; v_call: TRBV20-1; clone_size: NA; cdr3_nt: TGCAGTGCTAGTGGGACAGGGGGGCTGGAGACCCAGTACTTC; cdr3_aa: CSASGTGGLETQYF
j_call: TRBJ2-2; d_call: NA; v_call: TRBV5-1; clone_size: NA; cdr3_nt: TGCGCCAGCAGCTTGGACCCCGGGTCCTACACCGGGGAGCTGTTTTTT; cdr3_aa: CASSLDPGSYTGELFF
j_call: TRBJ1-5; d_call: NA; v_call: TRBV2; clone_size: few; cdr3_nt: TGTGCCAGCAGTCAAAGGACAGATAGTCAGCCCCAGCATTTT; cdr3_aa: CASSQRTDSQPQHF
j_call: TRBJ1-3; d_call: NA; v_call: TRBV28; clone_size: NA; cdr3_nt: TGTGCCGCAGCGGGGGCGGGAGCAGGACCCAATGGAAAGTCTGGAAACACCATATATTTT; cdr3_aa: CAAAGAGAGPNGKSGNTIYF
j_call: TRBJ2-3; d_call: TRBD2; v_call: TRBV6-5; clone_size: NA; cdr3_nt: TGTGCCAGCAGGGTAGCGGGAGGGCCCCCAGATACGCAGTATTTT; cdr3_aa: CASRVAGGPPDTQYF
j_call: TRBJ2-5; d_call: NA; v_call: TRBV28; clone_size: NA; cdr3_nt: TGTGCCAGCAGCCTCGAACAGGGACGTCCGACCCAGTACTTC; cdr3_aa: CASSLEQGRPTQYF
j_call: TRBJ2-1; d_call: NA; v_call: TRBV5-1; clone_size: NA; cdr3_nt: TGCGCCAGCAGAGCCTTCAGGGATGAGCAGTTCTTC; cdr3_aa: CASRAFRDEQFF
j_call: TRBJ2-2; d_call: NA; v_call: TRBV12-5; clone_size: few; cdr3_nt: TGTGCTAGTGGTTTGGAGCAGGCCGGGGAGCTGTTTTTT; cdr3_aa: CASGLEQAGELFF
j_call: TRBJ1-3; d_call: NA; v_call: TRBV6-1; clone_size: NA; cdr3_nt: TGTGCCAGCAGTGGGGAGGAGATGCGGTCTAGTTTAAGAAACACCATATATTTT; cdr3_aa: CASSGEEMRSSLRNTIYF
j_call: TRBJ2-5; d_call: TRBD2; v_call: TRBV7-7; clone_size: NA; cdr3_nt: TGTGCTAGCAGCCCGGAGGCTAGCGGGAGGGCAGAGACCCAGTACTTC; cdr3_aa: CASSPEASGRAETQYF
j_call: TRBJ2-1; d_call: TRBD2; v_call: TRBV4-1; clone_size: NA; cdr3_nt: TGCGCCAGCAGGTACGGACTAGCAGGGGAAAATTTGGACAATGAGCAGTTCTTC; cdr3_aa: CASRYGLAGENLDNEQFF
j_call: TRBJ2-2; d_call: TRBD2; v_call: TRBV15; clone_size: NA; cdr3_nt: TGTGCCACCAGCAGAGGAAACCCCGGGACTAGCGGTACCGGGGAGCTGTTTTTT; cdr3_aa: CATSRGNPGTSGTGELFF
j_call: TRBJ1-4; d_call: TRBD1; v_call: TRBV24-1; clone_size: NA; cdr3_nt: TGTGCCACCAGTGATCGGGGGACAGGGGCAGAAGAAAAACTGTTTTTT; cdr3_aa: CATSDRGTGAEEKLFF
j_call: TRBJ1-1; d_call: NA; v_call: TRBV19; clone_size: NA; cdr3_nt: TGTGCCAGTAAACAGGCAGGACCTTGGGAAGCTTTCTTT; cdr3_aa: CASKQAGPWEAFF
j_call: TRBJ1-1; d_call: NA; v_call: TRBV6-5; clone_size: NA; cdr3_nt: TGTGCCAGCAGTTACTCGGGCACCCGAAGGACTGAAGCTTTCTTT; cdr3_aa: CASSYSGTRRTEAFF
j_call: TRBJ1-4; d_call: NA; v_call: TRBV28; clone_size: NA; cdr3_nt: TGTGCCAGCAGCCGCTGGACAGCCGAAAAACTGTTTTTT; cdr3_aa: CASSRWTAEKLFF
j_call: TRBJ1-4; d_call: NA; v_call: TRBV4-1; clone_size: NA; cdr3_nt: TGCGCCAGCAGCCAGATATTAACGGTAACTAATGAAAAACTGTTTTTT; cdr3_aa: CASSQILTVTNEKLFF
j_call: TRBJ2-3; d_call: NA; v_call: TRBV7-9; clone_size: NA; cdr3_nt: TGTGCCAGCAGCGGCCAAGTTACGCAGTATTTT; cdr3_aa: CASSGQVTQYF
j_call: TRBJ1-3; d_call: TRBD1; v_call: TRBV18; clone_size: NA; cdr3_nt: TGTGCCAGCTCAACCTGGACAGGGAAGGCAGGAAACACCATATATTTT; cdr3_aa: CASSTWTGKAGNTIYF
j_call: TRBJ1-5; d_call: NA; v_call: TRBV28; clone_size: NA; cdr3_nt: TGTGCCAGCACCGGGACAAGGGGACAGCCCCAGCATTTT; cdr3_aa: CASTGTRGQPQHF
j_call: TRBJ2-2; d_call: NA; v_call: TRBV5-1; clone_size: NA; cdr3_nt: TGCGCCAGCAGCTTCGAACGTCGGACCGGGGAGCTGTTTTTT; cdr3_aa: CASSFERRTGELFF
j_call: TRBJ2-7; d_call: NA; v_call: TRBV27; clone_size: NA; cdr3_nt: TGTGCCAGCAGTCTGAACAGGGATATTGACGAGCAGTACTTC; cdr3_aa: CASSLNRDIDEQYF
j_call: TRBJ1-2; d_call: TRBD1; v_call: TRBV3-1/TRBV3-2; clone_size: NA; cdr3_nt: TGTGCCAGCAGCTCCCGGACAGGGACGGGAGGCTACACCTTC; cdr3_aa: CASSSRTGTGGYTF
j_call: TRBJ1-2; d_call: NA; v_call: TRBV2; clone_size: NA; cdr3_nt: TGTGCCAGCAGCGTTCCGGGATCTTTCTATGGCTACACCTTC; cdr3_aa: CASSVPGSFYGYTF
j_call: TRBJ1-2; d_call: NA; v_call: TRBV28; clone_size: few; cdr3_nt: TGTGCCAGCAGCCTAAACGAAGACTATGGCTACACCTTC; cdr3_aa: CASSLNEDYGYTF
j_call: TRBJ2-2; d_call: TRBD2; v_call: TRBV4-2; clone_size: NA; cdr3_nt: TGTGCCAGCAGCCAAGATTTAGCTAGCGGGGGCACCGGGGAGCTGTTTTTT; cdr3_aa: CASSQDLASGGTGELFF
j_call: TRBJ1-3; d_call: NA; v_call: TRBV30; clone_size: few; cdr3_nt: TGTGCCTGGAGTACAGGGAGCTCTGGAAACACCATATATTTT; cdr3_aa: CAWSTGSSGNTIYF
j_call: TRBJ2-4; d_call: NA; v_call: TRBV10-3; clone_size: NA; cdr3_nt: TGTGCCATCAGGCAGGGGCTCCTAGCCAAAAACATTCAGTACTTC; cdr3_aa: CAIRQGLLAKNIQYF
j_call: TRBJ2-5; d_call: NA; v_call: TRBV5-1; clone_size: NA; cdr3_nt: TGCGCCAGCAGCTTAGAGGGAAGAGAAGAGACCCAGTACTTC; cdr3_aa: CASSLEGREETQYF
j_call: TRBJ2-5; d_call: TRBD1; v_call: TRBV19; clone_size: NA; cdr3_nt: TGTGCCAGTAGCGTGGGACAGGTGGAGACCCAGTACTTC; cdr3_aa: CASSVGQVETQYF
j_call: TRBJ1-2; d_call: TRBD1; v_call: TRBV3-1/TRBV3-2; clone_size: NA; cdr3_nt: TGTGCCAGCAGCCGGGGGACAGGGGTCTATGGCTACACCTTC; cdr3_aa: CASSRGTGVYGYTF
j_call: TRBJ2-3; d_call: TRBD2; v_call: TRBV10-3; clone_size: NA; cdr3_nt: TGTGCCATCAGTGGGACTAGCGGGAGGGCCATCACAGATACGCAGTATTTT; cdr3_aa: CAISGTSGRAITDTQYF
j_call: TRBJ2-7; d_call: TRBD2; v_call: TRBV5-4; clone_size: few; cdr3_nt: TGTGCCAGCAGCTTCGGTACAGTTCCTACGGGAGGGTACTTC; cdr3_aa: CASSFGTVPTGGYF
j_call: TRBJ2-3; d_call: NA; v_call: TRBV11-2; clone_size: few; cdr3_nt: TGTGCCAGCAGCTTAGTCCCCGCAGGGTCGCAGTATTTT; cdr3_aa: CASSLVPAGSQYF
j_call: TRBJ2-1; d_call: NA; v_call: TRBV5-1; clone_size: NA; cdr3_nt: TGCGCCAGCAGCTGGCCCCAGACAGGGAGGACGCCCGACAATGAGCAGTTCTTC; cdr3_aa: CASSWPQTGRTPDNEQFF
j_call: TRBJ2-2; d_call: TRBD2; v_call: TRBV5-1; clone_size: NA; cdr3_nt: TGCGCCAGCAGCTTAGGGACTAGTCAAACCGGGGAGCTGTTTTTT; cdr3_aa: CASSLGTSQTGELFF
j_call: TRBJ2-7; d_call: NA; v_call: TRBV27; clone_size: NA; cdr3_nt: TGTGCCAGCAGGGAAGCAGGCAGGGGTTCCTCCTACGAGCAGTACTTC; cdr3_aa: CASREAGRGSSYEQYF
j_call: TRBJ1-1; d_call: TRBD1; v_call: TRBV11-3; clone_size: NA; cdr3_nt: TGTGCCAGCAGCTTAGACGGACAGGGGAACACTGAAGCTTTCTTT; cdr3_aa: CASSLDGQGNTEAFF
j_call: TRBJ2-1; d_call: TRBD2; v_call: TRBV18; clone_size: NA; cdr3_nt: TGTGCCAGCTCTCCCGGACTAGCGGGAGGGCCAGGTGAGCAGTTCTTC; cdr3_aa: CASSPGLAGGPGEQFF